One sample yielded the 9 T cell receptor beta chains listed below, sequenced in a study of breast tumors, draining lymph nodes, adjacent tissues. Axillary draining lymph nodes of breast cancer patients supplied the node samples. TCRdb reprocessed the multiplex PCR reads via MiXCR and lists one record per CDR3 protein. Here the sample spans some 110,000 distinct CDR3 sequences, roughly 33% being singletons. Sequenced input: axillary lymph node tissue. These receptor sequences come from a female donor with breast cancer. Some clones in this sample may be carry-over from other donors' samples.

This clonotype was picked up many times. CDR3 bases: TGCAGTGCTAGAGAGGGACACAATGGCTACACCTTC. This codes for CSAREGHNGYTF. The rearrangement uses TRBV20-1 and TRBJ1-2; D is possibly TRBD1 (6 bases). The CDR3 length is 12 residues. The V gene's germline CDR1 is DFQATT and CDR2 SNEGSKA (reference sequence). V lost 0 bases to trimming and J lost 6 bases, with 8 bases between them.

About this clonotype itself: The junction differs from germline at one of its ends, possibly a read error. J is TRBJ1-2 and V is TRBV15, with D unresolved. The CDR3 consists of 15 residues. Germline assignment: CDR1 LNHNV and CDR2 YYDKDF (reference sequence). In nucleotides, the CDR3 is TGTGCCACCAACAGAGAGGGCATCGCTAACTGTGGCTACACCTTC. Translating gives CATNREGIANCGYTF.

This clonotype was counted only a few times. A much bigger clone sits one base away, suggesting this may be a read error. This rearrangement joins TRBV12-3 or TRBV12-4 to TRBJ1-5; 9 nucleotides agree with TRBD1. The CDR3 covers 15 residues. The V gene end was trimmed by 5 bases and the J gene end by 3 bases; junction bases not matched to a gene: 5. CDR3 sequence reads: CASSITGGYNQPQHF. CDR3 DNA: TGTGCCAGCAGTATCACAGGGGGCTACAATCAGCCCCAGCATTTT.

With respect to this clonotype: At one end the junction does not follow the germline gene, possibly because of a read error. V usage is TRBV7-9 and J usage is TRBJ2-5; tentative D call: TRBD2 (6 bases). The CDR3 length is 15 residues. Germline-derived CDR1 and CDR2 are SEHNR and FQNEAQ (reference sequence). The chain's CDR3 is CASTPGQGARETQDF. The CDR3 DNA follows: TGTGCCAGCACCCCGGGGCAGGGTGCACGGGAGACCCAGGACTTC.

This chain connects TRBV7-2 to TRBJ2-1, with D tentatively TRBD2 (6 bases). V was trimmed by 5 bases and J by 8 bases, leaving 19 bases between them. Germline CDR1 reads SGHTA; CDR2 reads FQGNSA. The CDR3 totals 15 residues. CDR3 sequence reads: CASSPGSQVGDEQFF. As DNA, the CDR3 is TGTGCCAGCAGCCCCGGGAGCCAAGTCGGGGATGAGCAGTTCTTC. The full variable domain, completed using reference TRBV7-2 and TRBJ2-1, is GAGVSQSPSNKVTEKGKDVELRCDPISGHTALYWYRQSLGQGLEFLIYFQGNSAPDKSGLPSDRFSAERTGGSVSTLTIQRTQQEDSAVYLCASSPGSQVGDEQFFGPGTRLTVL.

In its sample, this clonotype was seen once. One junction end disagrees with the germline gene, perhaps due to a read error. J is TRBJ2-7 and V is TRBV7-6; 9 bases match TRBD1. Germline values: CDR1 SGHVS, CDR2 FNYEAQ. The CDR3 length is 16 residues. The CDR3 region is CAGSLLPDRGLNEQYF. In DNA, the CDR3 is TGTGCCGGCAGCTTACTCCCGGACAGGGGACTGAACGAGCAGTACTTC.

This clonotype occurred many times. J is TRBJ2-3 and V is TRBV12-3 or TRBV12-4; D is unclear. This CDR3 is built from 15 residues. The germline V and J ends were trimmed by 3 bases and 0 bases, with 10 bases remaining between them. Here the CDR3 DNA reads TGTGCCAGCAGTTTTCGGGCCTCTAGCACAGATACGCAGTATTTT. Translating it yields CASSFRASSTDTQYF.

Ten or more counts support this clonotype. At one end the junction does not follow the germline gene, possibly because of a read error. The chain uses TRBV20-1 and TRBJ2-5; tentative D call: TRBD2 (6 bases). The CDR3 runs to 11 residues. Per germline, CDR1 DFQATT and CDR2 SNEGSKA (reference sequence). The CDR3 is CSARWGETQSF. The CDR3 bases are TGCAGTGCTAGGTGGGGGGAGACCCAGTCCTTC.

This clonotype was seen a few times. A clone one base away is much larger, so this may be a read error. The CDR3: CASSFRGDTSGANVLTF. The CDR3 DNA is TGTGCCAGCAGTTTCCGGGGGGACACCTCTGGGGCCAACGTCCTGACTTTC. The genes are TRBV12-3 or TRBV12-4 and TRBJ2-6; a weak D match, TRBD2 (7 bases). The CDR3 is 17 residues long. The ends were cut back, 3 bases at V and 0 bases at J, with 12 bases in the middle.